The 15 T cell receptor beta chains presented below share a single source sample, sequenced in a study of blood T cell repertoires in COVID-19. Assay used: immunoSEQ multiplex PCR; TCRdb lists only in-frame clones, some missing. The sample lists about 74,000 clones; around 88% were seen once. Sequenced input: peripheral blood. The receptors here all came from a woman older than 75 with active or convalescent COVID-19.

This clone was counted once. J is TRBJ2-3 and V is TRBV19; 13 bases are shared with TRBD2. The germline CDR1 and CDR2 sequences are LNHDA and SQIVND (reference sequence). This CDR3 contains 17 residues. V lost 2 bases to trimming and J lost 0 bases; unmatched junction nucleotides: 2. DNA for the CDR3: TGTGCCAGTAGTATACCGGGACTAGCGGGAAGCACAGATACGCAGTATTTT. Translation: CASSIPGLAGSTDTQYF.

The J gene is TRBJ2-7, the V gene TRBV19, with a possible D match to TRBD1 (6 bases). Trimming took 3 bases from V and 2 from J, leaving 14 bases between them. Germline loops: CDR1 LNHDA, CDR2 SQIVND (reference sequence). The CDR3 is 15 amino acids. The CDR3 sequence is CASSIGQSEAYEQYF. CDR3 bases: TGTGCCAGTAGTATCGGACAGTCAGAGGCCTACGAGCAGTACTTC.

The rearrangement uses TRBV6-5 and TRBJ1-3; a weak D match, TRBD1 (5 bases). Trimming stripped 4 bases from V and 2 bases from J, with 9 bases between. The germline gives CDR1 MNHEY, CDR2 SVGAGI. CDR3 size: 14 residues. The CDR3 region has the DNA TGTGCCAGCAGTTCCCTGGGGCCTGGAAACACCATATATTTT. This sequence encodes CASSSLGPGNTIYF.

CDR3 coding DNA: TGTGCCAGCAGCCAATTCCGGGCCCGCCGGGACTATCAAGAGACCCAGTACTTC. The encoded protein is CASSQFRARRDYQETQYF. This chain uses TRBV3-1 (or the pseudogene TRBV3-2) with TRBJ2-5, with 7 positions matching TRBD2. Germline CDR1 is LGHDT and CDR2 is YNNKEL (reference sequence). Trimming took 2 bases from V and 2 from J; bases not matched to a gene: 14. The CDR3 length is 18 residues.

The CDR3 loop reads CASSRRVGRQDTQYF. The CDR3 coding sequence is TGTGCCAGCAGCCGCCGGGTAGGGAGGCAAGATACGCAGTATTTT. The rearrangement links TRBV5-6 to TRBJ2-3; D might be TRBD2 (6 bases). The CDR3 has 15 residues. V dropped 4 bases and J dropped 5 bases, with 17 bases sitting between them. Germline CDR1 reads SGHDT; CDR2 reads YYEEEE.

The gene calls are TRBV7-2 and TRBJ1-2, with D possibly being TRBD1 (5 bases). CDR3 length equals 13 residues. Between the trimmed V and J ends, which lost 1 base and 10 bases, there was a span of 13 bases. Germline V gives CDR1 SGHTA, CDR2 FQGNSA. CDR3 protein: CASSLVWQGNYTF. The CDR3 coding sequence is TGTGCCAGCAGCTTAGTTTGGCAGGGAAACTACACCTTC.

V is TRBV29-1 and J is TRBJ2-3; TRBD1 is a possible D gene (5 bases). Looked up from germline, CDR1 is SQVTM and CDR2 is ANQGSEA. The CDR3 has 16 amino acids. With 1 base removed from V and 1 base from J, the gap between germline ends came to 15 bases. CDR3 sequence: CSVEVPQGPGTDTQYF. In DNA, the CDR3 is TGCAGCGTTGAAGTTCCCCAGGGCCCGGGCACAGATACGCAGTATTTT.

The chain recombines TRBV7-8 with TRBJ2-6; tentatively, D is TRBD1 (6 bases). CDR1 is SGHVS and CDR2 is FQNEAQ in the germline V gene. The CDR3 covers 17 residues. Trimming stripped 5 bases from V and 1 base from J, with 15 bases between. The CDR3 reads CASSPGTLPSGANVLTF. DNA of the CDR3: TGTGCCAGCAGCCCCGGGACACTACCTTCTGGGGCCAACGTCCTGACTTTC.

In the case of this clone: The germline gene is not matched at one end of the junction; a read error may be the cause. The J gene is TRBJ2-3, the V gene TRBV7-7, with TRBD2 matching 7 bases. The CDR3 is 14 residues long. The germline CDR1 and CDR2 sequences are SSHAT and FNYEAQ (reference sequence). DNA for the CDR3: TGTGCTAGCAGCTTCGGGGGGTTCACAGATACGCAGTATTTT. Protein: CASSFGGFTDTQYF.

DNA of the CDR3: TGCAGCGTTGCCCGGACAGTGCAAGGCTACACCTTC. Encoded protein: CSVARTVQGYTF. V is TRBV29-1 and J is TRBJ1-2; possibly TRBD1 for D (6 bases). CDR1 is SQVTM, CDR2 ANQGSEA, per germline. The V gene lost 4 bases and the J gene lost 8 bases, with 14 bases spanning the gap. The CDR3 runs 12 residues.

The CDR3 DNA sequence: TGTGCCAGCAGTTTAGGGGCCCGGGGGAGCCTACGAGCAGCGCACGAGCAGTACTTC. Its translation is CASSLGARGSLRAAHEQYF. V usage is TRBV27 and J usage is TRBJ2-7; tentatively, D is TRBD2 (6 bases). CDR1 is MNHEY and CDR2 is SMNVEV in the germline V gene (reference sequence). Trimming took 2 bases from V and 5 from J, leaving 28 bases between them. The CDR3 contains 19 residues.

The chain joins TRBV19 to TRBJ1-3; D unresolved. The CDR3 contains 15 residues. The V gene's germline CDR1 is LNHDA and CDR2 SQIVND (reference sequence). Trimming shortened V by 2 bases and J by 0 bases, and 8 bases separated the two germline ends. The CDR3 reads CASSIRQASGNTIYF. In nucleotides, the CDR3 is TGTGCCAGTAGTATAAGGCAGGCCTCTGGAAACACCATATATTTT.

CDR3 region: CASSDPGYAYGYTF. The DNA for the CDR3 is TGTGCCAGCAGTGACCCAGGTTACGCCTATGGCTACACCTTC. V and J are TRBV2 and TRBJ1-2; D unclear. The germline gives CDR1 SNHLY, CDR2 FYNNEI. The CDR3 totals 14 residues. V lost 3 bases and J 4 bases, leaving 12 bases between the germline ends.

V and J are TRBV11-3 and TRBJ2-1; maybe TRBD1 (5 bases). This CDR3 has 13 residues. The V gene lost 1 base and the J gene lost 7 bases, with 8 bases spanning the gap. Germline-derived CDR1 and CDR2 are SGHNT and YENEEA. The CDR3 sequence is CASSLAGKNEQFF. The CDR3 DNA reads as TGTGCCAGCAGCTTAGCAGGGAAGAATGAGCAGTTCTTC.

The rearrangement joins TRBV4-1 to TRBJ2-1; 13 bases map to TRBD2. CDR3 length equals 15 residues. V was clipped by 3 bases and J by 5 bases; unmatched bases: 1. Germline V lookup: CDR1 MGHRA, CDR2 YSYEKL. CDR3 loop: CASSQGLAGNNEQFF. CDR3 bases: TGCGCCAGCAGCCAGGGACTAGCGGGAAACAATGAGCAGTTCTTC.